The source of this TCR beta chain is a study of monozygotic twins with inflammatory bowel disease. Study-level findings and limits: With others, IBD patients shared fewer clonotypes than healthy twins did, especially with disease activity.

Eight separate reactions per sample served to make cDNA. The UMIs carried a 6-nucleotide sample barcode, and they were added by template switching. No DNA is given; TCRdb re-called the 5' RACE reads and lists each CDR3 protein once. The sample data list about 110,000 distinct CDR3 sequences. Points on this clonotype: What it binds is unknown.

The CDR3 has 14 residues. Germline CDR1 SQVTM, CDR2 ANQGSEA. This sequence originates from a human donor with ulcerative colitis or Crohn's disease, or a healthy co-twin of an affected twin (not recorded which). The sequenced material came from blood. J is TRBJ2-7 and V is TRBV29-1. This chain's CDR3 is CSVAVARDSYEQYF.